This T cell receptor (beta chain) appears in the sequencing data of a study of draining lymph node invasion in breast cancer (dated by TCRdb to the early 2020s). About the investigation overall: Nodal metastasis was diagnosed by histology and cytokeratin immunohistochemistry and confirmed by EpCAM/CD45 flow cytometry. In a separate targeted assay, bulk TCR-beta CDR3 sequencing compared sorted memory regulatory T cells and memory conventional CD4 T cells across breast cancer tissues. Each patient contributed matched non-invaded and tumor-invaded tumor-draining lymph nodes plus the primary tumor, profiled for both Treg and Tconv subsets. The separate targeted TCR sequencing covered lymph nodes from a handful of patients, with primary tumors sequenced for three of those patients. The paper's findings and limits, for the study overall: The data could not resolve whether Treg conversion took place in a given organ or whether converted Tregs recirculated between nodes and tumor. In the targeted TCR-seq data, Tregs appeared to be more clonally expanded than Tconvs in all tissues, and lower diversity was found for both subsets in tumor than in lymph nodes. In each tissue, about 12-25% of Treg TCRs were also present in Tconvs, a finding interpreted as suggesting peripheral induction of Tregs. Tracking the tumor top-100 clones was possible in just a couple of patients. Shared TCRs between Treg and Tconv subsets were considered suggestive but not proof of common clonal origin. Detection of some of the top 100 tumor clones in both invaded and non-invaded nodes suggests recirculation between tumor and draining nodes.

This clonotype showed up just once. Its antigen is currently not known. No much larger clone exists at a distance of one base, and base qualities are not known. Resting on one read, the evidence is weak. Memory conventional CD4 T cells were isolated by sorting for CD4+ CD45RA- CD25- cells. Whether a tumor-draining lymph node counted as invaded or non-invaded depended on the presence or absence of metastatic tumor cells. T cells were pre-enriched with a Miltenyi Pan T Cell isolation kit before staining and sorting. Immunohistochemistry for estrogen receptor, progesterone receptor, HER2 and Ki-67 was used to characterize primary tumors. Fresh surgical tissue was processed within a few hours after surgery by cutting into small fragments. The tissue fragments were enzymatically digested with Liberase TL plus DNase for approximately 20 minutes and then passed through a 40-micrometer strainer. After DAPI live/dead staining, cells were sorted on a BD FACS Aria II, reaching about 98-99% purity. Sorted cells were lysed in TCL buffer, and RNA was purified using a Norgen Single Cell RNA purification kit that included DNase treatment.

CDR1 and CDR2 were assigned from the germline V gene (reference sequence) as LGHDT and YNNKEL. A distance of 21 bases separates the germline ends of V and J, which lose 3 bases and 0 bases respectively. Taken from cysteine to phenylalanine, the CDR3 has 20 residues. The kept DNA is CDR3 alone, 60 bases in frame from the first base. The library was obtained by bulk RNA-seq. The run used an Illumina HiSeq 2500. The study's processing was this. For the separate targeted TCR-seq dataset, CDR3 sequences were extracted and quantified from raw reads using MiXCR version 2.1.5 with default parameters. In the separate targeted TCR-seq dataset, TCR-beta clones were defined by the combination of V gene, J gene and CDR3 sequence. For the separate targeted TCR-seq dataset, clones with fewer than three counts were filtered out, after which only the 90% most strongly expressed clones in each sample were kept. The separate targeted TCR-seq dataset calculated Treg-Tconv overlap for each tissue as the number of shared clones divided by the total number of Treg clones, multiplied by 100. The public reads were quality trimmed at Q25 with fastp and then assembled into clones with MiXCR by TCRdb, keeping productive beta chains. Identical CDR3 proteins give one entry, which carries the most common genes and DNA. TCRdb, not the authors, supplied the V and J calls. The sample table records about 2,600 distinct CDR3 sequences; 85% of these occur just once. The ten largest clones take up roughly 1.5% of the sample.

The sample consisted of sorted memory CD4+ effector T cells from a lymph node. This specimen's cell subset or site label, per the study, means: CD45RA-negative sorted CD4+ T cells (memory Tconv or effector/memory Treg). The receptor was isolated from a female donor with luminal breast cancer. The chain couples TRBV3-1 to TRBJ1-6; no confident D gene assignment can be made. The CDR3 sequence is CASSQYMSSGGSSYNSPLHF. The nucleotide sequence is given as TGTGCCAGCAGCCAGTACATGTCCTCAGGAGGGAGCTCCTATAATTCACCCCTCCACTTT.